The next 21 T cell receptor beta chains were all read from a single sample in a study of identical twins. TCRdb recomputed calls from the 5' RACE reads with MiXCR, one row per CDR3 protein. The sample has 1.5 million to 2 million distinct CDR3 sequences; roughly a third are singletons. What was sequenced was cord blood. The receptors come from a newborn girl in good health.

As to this clonotype: The germline gene is not matched at one end of the junction; a read error may be the cause. The chain has TRBV29-1 and TRBJ2-1; D may be TRBD1 (5 bases). Germline V gene lookup returns CDR1 SQVTM and CDR2 ANQGSEA. The CDR3 is made up of 13 amino acids. The CDR3, as DNA: TGCAGCGTTGGAGGCAGGGTCTACAATGAGCAGTCCTTC. Its protein is CSVGGRVYNEQSF.

This clonotype was seen many times. The gene calls are TRBV18 and TRBJ2-7; 11 nucleotides line up with TRBD2. Per the germline V gene, CDR1 is KGHSH and CDR2 is LQKENI. CDR3 length equals 15 residues. V shed 3 bases, J shed 3 bases, and the junction held 4 bases outside the gene matches. The DNA for the CDR3 is TGTGCCAGCTCACCTCCGGGACTAGCGGACTACGAGCAGTACTTC. Translating gives CASSPPGLADYEQYF.

This clonotype was observed a few times. This chain joins TRBV20-1 and TRBJ2-1; the match to TRBD2 covers 10 bases. V lost 7 bases, J lost 8 bases, and 5 bases stayed unmatched. CDR1 is DFQATT, CDR2 SNEGSKA, per germline (reference sequence). The CDR3 covers 12 residues. The CDR3 protein is CSVSGGGDEQFF. The CDR3, as DNA: TGCAGTGTGAGCGGGGGGGGCGATGAGCAGTTCTTC.

The sample holds a few counts of this clonotype. The chain has TRBV20-1 and TRBJ1-5; D not resolved. Trimming stripped 2 bases from V and 4 bases from J, with 9 bases between. This CDR3 comprises 13 residues. The V gene's germline CDR1 is DFQATT and CDR2 SNEGSKA (reference sequence). The CDR3 DNA reads TGCAGTGCTAGAAGGACGCCAAATCAGCCCCAGCATTTT. It translates to CSARRTPNQPQHF.

V usage is TRBV20-1 and J usage is TRBJ2-7; D remains ambiguous. Trimming removed 6 bases from V and 1 base from J, with 13 bases in between. The CDR3 totals 13 residues. CDR1 and CDR2 (germline): DFQATT, SNEGSKA (reference sequence). Here the CDR3 reads CSAFGVASYEQYF. In nucleotides, the CDR3 is TGCAGTGCATTTGGGGTGGCGTCCTACGAGCAGTACTTC.

This chain uses TRBV3-1 with TRBJ2-1; D perhaps matches TRBD2 (5 bases). CDR3 size: 14 residues. V was cut by 7 bases and J by 3 bases, with 13 bases left in between. CDR1 is LGHDT and CDR2 is YNNKEL in the germline V gene (reference sequence). The CDR3 protein is CASNFYGDYNEQFF. The CDR3 DNA sequence: TGTGCCAGCAATTTCTACGGGGACTACAATGAGCAGTTCTTC.

The V call is TRBV6-6, the J call TRBJ1-2; D perhaps matches TRBD1 (5 bases). Germline V gives CDR1 MNHNY, CDR2 SVGAGI (reference sequence). Between the trimmed V and J ends, which lost 0 bases and 2 bases, there was a span of 7 bases. This CDR3 spans 14 amino acids. The CDR3 coding sequence is TGTGCCAGCAGTTACTCCTGGGGCAACTATGGCTACACCTTC. Amino acid sequence: CASSYSWGNYGYTF.

This clonotype was counted a few times. The J gene is TRBJ2-7, the V gene TRBV2, with D unresolved. The CDR3 length is 13 residues. Germline CDR1 is SNHLY and CDR2 is FYNNEI. With 1 base removed from V and 2 bases from J, the gap between germline ends came to 6 bases. The CDR3, as DNA: TGTGCCAGCAGTGAAGTTCCCCCCTACGAGCAGTACTTC. It specifies CASSEVPPYEQYF.

The chain uses TRBV29-1 and TRBJ1-5; D possibly corresponds to TRBD1 (5 bases). The V gene's germline CDR1 is SQVTM and CDR2 ANQGSEA. Between the trimmed V and J ends, which lost 4 bases and 4 bases, there was a span of 11 bases. The CDR3 runs 13 residues. For the CDR3, the DNA is TGCAGCGTTGGCGGGGCGGAGAATCAGCCCCAGCATTTT. Translated: CSVGGAENQPQHF.

In its sample, this clonotype was seen a few times. J is TRBJ1-4 and V is TRBV11-3; no clear D gene. The germline gives CDR1 SGHNT, CDR2 YENEEA. V dropped 2 bases and J dropped 0 bases, with 13 bases sitting between them. The CDR3 has 17 amino acids. CDR3 sequence (DNA): TGTGCCAGCAGCTTATGTCCACACAAGACAACTAATGAAAAACTGTTTTTT. The encoded protein is CASSLCPHKTTNEKLFF.

This clonotype has ten or more counts. The V call is TRBV7-2, the J call TRBJ2-1; TRBD2 matches at 10 bases. CDR3 length: 17 residues. Germline CDR1 is SGHTA and CDR2 is FQGNSA. Trimming at V came to 1 base and at J to 5 bases, leaving 8 bases not matched to a gene. The DNA for the CDR3 is TGTGCCAGCAGCTTAGAGAGCCTAGCGGGAGCGAACAATGAGCAGTTCTTC. Protein sequence: CASSLESLAGANNEQFF.

The rearrangement joins TRBV4-1 to TRBJ1-4, with unresolved D. CDR3 length: 17 residues. V lost 4 bases and J lost 3, with 18 bases in between. Germline V gene sequence: CDR1 MGHRA, CDR2 YSYEKL. The CDR3 DNA follows: TGCGCCAGCAGCCTCCTCCCTGCGGGTCGTTCTAATGAAAAACTGTTTTTT. Its translation: CASSLLPAGRSNEKLFF.

This clonotype occurred a few times. V usage is TRBV7-2 and J usage is TRBJ2-4; no reliable D call. Trimming pared 5 bases from V and 2 bases from J, leaving 16 bases between. There are 16 residues in the CDR3. Germline loops: CDR1 SGHTA, CDR2 FQGNSA. The CDR3 DNA reads TGTGCCAGCAGCCCTAATTACGGCCAGTCCAAAAACATTCAGTACTTC. Protein sequence: CASSPNYGQSKNIQYF.

This clonotype was counted between two and nine times. J is TRBJ2-3 and V is TRBV28; D ambiguous. Germline lookup yields CDR1 MDHEN and CDR2 SYDVKM. The V end was cut by 3 bases, the J end by 1 base, with 11 bases between. CDR3 length equals 15 residues. DNA of the CDR3: TGTGCCAGCAGTTTGCCCCGGCGACGCACAGATACGCAGTATTTT. This encodes CASSLPRRRTDTQYF.

This clonotype was seen ten or more times. The chain has TRBV4-2 and TRBJ1-2; perhaps TRBD1 as D (6 bases). This CDR3 has 14 residues. V shed 0 bases and J shed 8 bases, with 13 bases lying between them. CDR1 and CDR2 from the germline V gene are LGHNA and YNFKEQ. The CDR3: CASSQDRYREGYTF. DNA for the CDR3: TGTGCCAGCAGCCAAGATAGGTACAGGGAAGGCTACACCTTC.

The CDR3 region is CATSSRDTTSYNEQYF. In DNA form, the CDR3 reads TGTGCCACCAGCTCACGGGACACCACTTCCTACAATGAGCAGTACTTC. The genes are TRBV15 and TRBJ2-7; D might be TRBD1 (6 bases). Trimming stripped 5 bases from V and 7 bases from J, with 24 bases between. CDR1 LNHNV and CDR2 YYDKDF come from the germline V gene (reference sequence). CDR3 length: 16 amino acids.

Concerning this clonotype: The junction departs from the called germline gene at one end, perhaps through a read error. The chain uses TRBV4-1 and TRBJ2-3; TRBD1 aligns across 7 bases. Germline CDR1 reads MGHRA; CDR2 reads YSYEKL. CDR3 length equals 16 residues. The CDR3 DNA sequence: TGCGCCTGCAGCCCGAGACAGGGAAGGGTCACAGATACGCAGTCTTTT. Amino acid sequence: CACSPRQGRVTDTQSF.

This rearrangement joins TRBV5-5 to TRBJ2-5, with D tentatively TRBD1 (6 bases). The J call may be in error: the DNA end matches TRBJ2-7 better. The CDR3 loop spans 15 amino acids. Germline values: CDR1 SGHKS, CDR2 YYEKEE (reference sequence). The CDR3 is CASSFRGLGDYEQYF. The CDR3 nucleotides are TGTGCCAGCAGCTTCAGGGGTTTAGGAGACTACGAGCAGTACTTC.

Here the CDR3 reads CAIRGTSGRATDTQYF. Written as DNA, the CDR3 is TGTGCCATCAGGGGGACTAGCGGGAGGGCCACAGATACGCAGTATTTT. The rearrangement joins TRBV10-3 to TRBJ2-3, with 16 bases aligning to TRBD2. This CDR3 has 16 residues. CDR1 is ENHRY, CDR2 SYGVKD, per germline. Losses at the gene ends were 6 bases for V and 2 bases for J; bases not matched to a gene: 2.

On this clonotype itself: Germline and junction disagree at one end, which may indicate a read error. The chain combines TRBV12-3 or TRBV12-4 with TRBJ2-3; TRBD1 matches at 7 bases. The CDR3 runs to 13 residues. The CDR3 protein is CASEQGLADAQYF. The CDR3 nucleotides are TGTGCCAGCGAACAGGGGTTGGCAGATGCGCAGTATTTT.

This CDR3 reads CASSQVGDYHEQYF. CDR3 DNA sequence: TGTGCCAGCAGCCAAGTGGGGGACTACCACGAGCAGTACTTC. The chain is built from TRBV4-2 and TRBJ2-7, with TRBD2 matching 7 bases. After removal of 1 base from V and 5 bases from J, the junction contained 5 bases not matched to a gene. This CDR3 has 14 amino acids. Looked up from germline, CDR1 is LGHNA and CDR2 is YNFKEQ.